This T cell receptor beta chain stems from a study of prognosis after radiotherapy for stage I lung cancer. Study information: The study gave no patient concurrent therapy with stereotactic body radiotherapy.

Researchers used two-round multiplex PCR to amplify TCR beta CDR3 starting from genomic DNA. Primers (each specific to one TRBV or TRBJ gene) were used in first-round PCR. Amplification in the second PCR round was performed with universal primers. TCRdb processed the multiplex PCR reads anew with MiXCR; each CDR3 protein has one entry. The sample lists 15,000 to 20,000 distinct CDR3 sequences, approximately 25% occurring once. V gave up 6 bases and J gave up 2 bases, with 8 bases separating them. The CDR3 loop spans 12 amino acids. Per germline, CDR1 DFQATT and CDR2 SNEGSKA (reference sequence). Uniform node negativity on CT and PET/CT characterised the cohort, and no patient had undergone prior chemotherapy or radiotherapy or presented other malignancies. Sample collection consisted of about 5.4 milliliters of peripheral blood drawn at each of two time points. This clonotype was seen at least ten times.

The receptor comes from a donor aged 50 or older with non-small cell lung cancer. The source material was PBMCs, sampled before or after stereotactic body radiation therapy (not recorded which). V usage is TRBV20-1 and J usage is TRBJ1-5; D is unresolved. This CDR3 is CSAGPRNQPQHF. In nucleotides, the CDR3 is TGCAGTGCAGGGCCGCGCAATCAGCCCCAGCATTTT.